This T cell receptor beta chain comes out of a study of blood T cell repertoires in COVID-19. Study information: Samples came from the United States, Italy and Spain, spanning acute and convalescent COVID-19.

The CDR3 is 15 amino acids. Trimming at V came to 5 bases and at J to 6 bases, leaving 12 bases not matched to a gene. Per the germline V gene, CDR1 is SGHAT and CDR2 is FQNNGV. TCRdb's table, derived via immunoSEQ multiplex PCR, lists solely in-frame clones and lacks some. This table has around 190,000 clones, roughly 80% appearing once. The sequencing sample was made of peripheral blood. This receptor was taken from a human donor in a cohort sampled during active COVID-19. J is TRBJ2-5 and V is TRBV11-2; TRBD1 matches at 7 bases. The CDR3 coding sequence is TGTGCCAGCAGCCTTCAACCCGGGACAGTTAAGACCCAGTACTTC. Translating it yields CASSLQPGTVKTQYF.